These 17 T cell receptor beta chains originate from one sample sequenced in a study of shared clonotypes between healthy human individuals. TCRdb's table, derived via immunoSEQ multiplex PCR, lists solely in-frame clones and lacks some. The repertoire holds 600,000 to 750,000 clones, with about two thirds as singletons. Sequencing was carried out using memory CD4+ T cells sorted from blood. Described subset: CD45RA-negative fraction. These receptors were collected from a woman aged 25 to 45 in good health.

The genes are TRBV5-5 and TRBJ2-7; 7 nucleotides match TRBD1. Unmatched junction bases numbered 5, after V lost 3 bases and J lost 5 bases. Germline V gene data show CDR1 as SGHKS and CDR2 as YYEKEE (reference sequence). The length of the CDR3 is 13 residues. The CDR3 nucleotides read TGTGCCAGCAGCTCCGGACAGGTAAACGAGCAGTACTTC. Translation gives CASSSGQVNEQYF. Complete variable domain (other parts from reference TRBV5-5 and TRBJ2-7): DAGVTQSPTHLIKTRGQQVTLRCSPISGHKSVSWYQQVLGQGPQFIFQYYEKEERGRGNFPDRFSARQFPNYSSELNVNALLLGDSALYLCASSSGQVNEQYFGPGTRLTVT.

This clone was observed once. The chain carries TRBV30 and TRBJ1-2; D might be TRBD1 (5 bases). With 5 bases removed from V and 7 bases from J, the gap between germline ends came to 20 bases. This CDR3 region has 14 residues. Germline loops: CDR1 GTSNPN, CDR2 SVGIG (reference sequence). The CDR3 loop reads CAWDFKAGYRGYTF. The DNA for the CDR3 is TGTGCCTGGGACTTTAAAGCAGGGTATCGTGGCTACACCTTC.

The V call is TRBV5-5, the J call TRBJ1-2; D is undetermined. The CDR3 extends over 15 amino acids. Trimming took 3 bases from V and 4 from J, leaving 16 bases between them. CDR1 is SGHKS and CDR2 is YYEKEE in the germline V gene (reference sequence). The CDR3, as DNA: TGTGCCAGCAGCTGGTCCTGGGAGGGAAGCTATGGCTACACCTTC. Its protein is CASSWSWEGSYGYTF.

The chain joins TRBV18 to TRBJ1-6, with 12 nucleotides matching TRBD1. The V and J ends lost 4 bases and 3 bases, in that order; junction bases with no gene match: 10. Germline V gene data show CDR1 as KGHSH and CDR2 as LQKENI. This CDR3 has 19 amino acids. DNA of the CDR3: TGTGCCAGCTCACGGGTCGGGACAGGGGGCGACAACTATAATTCACCCCTCCACTTT. Its protein is CASSRVGTGGDNYNSPLHF.

The V call is TRBV28, the J call TRBJ2-4; D not certain. V was trimmed by 2 bases and J by 8 bases, leaving 4 bases between them. The V gene's germline CDR1 is MDHEN and CDR2 SYDVKM. This CDR3 is built from 11 residues. This chain's CDR3 is CASSLRDIQYF. As DNA, the CDR3 is TGTGCCAGCAGTTTAAGGGACATTCAGTACTTC.

J is TRBJ1-1 and V is TRBV13; 7 positions match TRBD1. The junction had 6 bases not matched to a gene; V was cut back by 4 bases and J by 4 bases. Germline V gives CDR1 PRHDT, CDR2 FYEKMQ (reference sequence). CDR3 length: 14 residues. CDR3 sequence: CASSYTGDVTEAFF. In DNA form, the CDR3 reads TGTGCCAGCAGCTATACAGGGGATGTCACTGAAGCTTTCTTT.

V and J are TRBV2 and TRBJ1-2, with 7 bases matching TRBD1. The CDR3 is 14 residues long. The germline V gene encodes CDR1 SNHLY and CDR2 FYNNEI. The junction had 6 bases not matched to a gene; V was cut back by 5 bases and J by 3 bases. The CDR3 region has the DNA TGTGCCAGCAGTTCACAGGGGCTGTACTATGGCTACACCTTC. Its translation is CASSSQGLYYGYTF.

This clone showed up just a few times. The V gene is TRBV19, the J gene TRBJ1-2, with TRBD1 matching over 8 bases. The CDR3 length is 15 residues. With V trimmed by 5 bases and J by 4 bases, 9 bases remained unmatched. Germline values: CDR1 LNHDA, CDR2 SQIVND (reference sequence). In nucleotides, the CDR3 is TGTGCCAGTAGTCCGCCGGACAGGGATACCTATGGCTACACCTTC. This translates into CASSPPDRDTYGYTF.

This clone came up once. This may stem from a read error, because a much larger clone lies one nucleotide away. The gene calls are TRBV5-4 and TRBJ2-3, with TRBD2 matching over 13 bases. J gave up 4 bases and V 0 bases, and 2 bases lay outside the gene matches. This CDR3 has 16 amino acids. CDR1 SGHNT and CDR2 YYREEE come from the germline V gene (reference sequence). The CDR3 is CASSLGTSGSPDTQYF. In nucleotides, the CDR3 is TGTGCCAGCAGCTTGGGGACTAGCGGGAGTCCAGATACGCAGTATTTT.

The sample holds many counts of this clone. The chain links TRBV25-1 to TRBJ2-7; 7 nucleotides agree with TRBD1. V lost 4 bases, J lost 2 bases, and 11 bases stayed unmatched. CDR1 is MGHDK and CDR2 is SYGVNS in the germline V gene. CDR3 size: 16 residues. The CDR3 loop is CASSVTSGTVPYEQYF. The CDR3 DNA is TGTGCCAGCAGTGTTACCTCCGGGACAGTTCCCTACGAGCAGTACTTC.

CDR3 in amino acids: CASSPLPGTSSDEQFF. CDR3 nucleotides: TGTGCCAGCTCACCTCTTCCCGGGACTAGTAGCGATGAGCAGTTCTTC. The chain is built from TRBV18 and TRBJ2-1; TRBD2 matches 8 bases. V shed 3 bases, J shed 8 bases, and the junction held 12 bases outside the gene matches. This CDR3 has 16 residues. Germline V gene sequence: CDR1 KGHSH, CDR2 LQKENI. Full variable domain (remainder filled in from reference TRBV18 and TRBJ2-1): NAGVMQNPRHLVRRRGQEARLRCSPMKGHSHVYWYRQLPEEGLKFMVYLQKENIIDESGMPKERFSAEFPKEGPSILRIQQVVRGDSAAYFCASSPLPGTSSDEQFFGPGTRLTVL.

Details on this clone: Possible read error: a much larger clone is one base away. V usage is TRBV2 and J usage is TRBJ2-6, with D possibly matching TRBD2 (5 bases). Germline-derived CDR1 and CDR2 are SNHLY and FYNNEI. This CDR3 is 14 amino acids long. Trimming shortened V by 7 bases and J by 0 bases, and 7 bases separated the two germline ends. Here the CDR3 reads CASIEGSGANVLTF. The CDR3 nucleotides are TGTGCCAGCATTGAGGGCTCTGGGGCCAACGTCCTGACTTTC.

The chain couples TRBV5-1 to TRBJ2-2; maybe TRBD2 (6 bases). This CDR3 region has 13 residues. V lost 7 bases, J lost 5 bases, and 12 bases lay in between. Per germline, CDR1 SGHRS and CDR2 YFSETQ. CDR3 protein: CASERVGTGELFF. The DNA for the CDR3 is TGCGCCAGCGAGCGGGTTGGAACCGGGGAGCTGTTTTTT. Combining the CDR3 with reference TRBV5-1 and TRBJ2-2 gives the whole variable domain KAGVTQTPRYLIKTRGQQVTLSCSPISGHRSVSWYQQTPGQGLQFLFEYFSETQRNKGNFPGRFSGRQFSNSRSEMNVSTLELGDSALYLCASERVGTGELFFGEGSRLTVL.

In its sample, this clone was seen a few times. The V gene is TRBV28, the J gene TRBJ1-3; no clear D. The CDR3 sequence is 17 residues long. From germline, CDR1 is MDHEN and CDR2 SYDVKM. V lost 2 bases to trimming and J lost 0 bases, with 14 bases between them. As DNA, the CDR3 is TGTGCCAGCAGTTTACCACGTCCCGCCCTCTCTGGAAACACCATATATTTT. Translating it yields CASSLPRPALSGNTIYF.

The chain couples TRBV6-6 to TRBJ2-7; D possibly uses TRBD1 or TRBD2 (6 bases each). The CDR3 extends over 12 amino acids. Germline V gene data show CDR1 as MNHNY and CDR2 as SVGAGI (reference sequence). V was cut by 7 bases and J by 2 bases, with 9 bases left in between. As DNA, the CDR3 is TGTGCCAGCAAGGGGGGCGCCTACGAGCAGTACTTC. Its translation: CASKGGAYEQYF.

This clone was detected a few times. The V call is TRBV19, the J call TRBJ2-1; 11 nucleotides align to TRBD2. Looked up from germline, CDR1 is LNHDA and CDR2 is SQIVND (reference sequence). The CDR3 loop spans 15 amino acids. After removal of 4 bases from V and 5 bases from J, the junction contained 4 bases not matched to a gene. CDR3 in amino acids: CASSRATSGNNEQFF. The CDR3 nucleotides read TGTGCCAGTAGTAGAGCGACTAGCGGGAACAATGAGCAGTTCTTC.

Ten or more counts support this clone. The chain uses TRBV27 and TRBJ2-6, with 8 bases fitting TRBD1. The ends lost 5 bases at V and 3 bases at J; junction bases unmatched: 9. CDR3 length equals 17 residues. Per germline, CDR1 MNHEY and CDR2 SMNVEV (reference sequence). CDR3 coding DNA: TGTGCCAGCAGTCGACGGGCAGGGGGCAATGGGGCCAACGTCCTGACTTTC. Protein product: CASSRRAGGNGANVLTF.